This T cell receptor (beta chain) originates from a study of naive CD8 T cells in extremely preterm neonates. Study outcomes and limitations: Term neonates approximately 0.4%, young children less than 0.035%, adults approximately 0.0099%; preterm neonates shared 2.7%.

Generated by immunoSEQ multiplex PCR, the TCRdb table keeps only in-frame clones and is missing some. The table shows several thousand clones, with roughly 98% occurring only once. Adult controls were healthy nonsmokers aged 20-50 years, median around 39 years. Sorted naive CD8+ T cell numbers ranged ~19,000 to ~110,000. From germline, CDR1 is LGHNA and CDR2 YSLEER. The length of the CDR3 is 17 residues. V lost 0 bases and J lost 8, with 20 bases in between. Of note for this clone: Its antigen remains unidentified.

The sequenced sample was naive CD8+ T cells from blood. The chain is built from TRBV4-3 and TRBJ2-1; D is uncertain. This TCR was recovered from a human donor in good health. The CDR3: CASSQEISAVMGDEQFF. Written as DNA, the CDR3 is TGCGCCAGCAGCCAAGAGATTTCCGCGGTCATGGGTGATGAGCAGTTCTTC.